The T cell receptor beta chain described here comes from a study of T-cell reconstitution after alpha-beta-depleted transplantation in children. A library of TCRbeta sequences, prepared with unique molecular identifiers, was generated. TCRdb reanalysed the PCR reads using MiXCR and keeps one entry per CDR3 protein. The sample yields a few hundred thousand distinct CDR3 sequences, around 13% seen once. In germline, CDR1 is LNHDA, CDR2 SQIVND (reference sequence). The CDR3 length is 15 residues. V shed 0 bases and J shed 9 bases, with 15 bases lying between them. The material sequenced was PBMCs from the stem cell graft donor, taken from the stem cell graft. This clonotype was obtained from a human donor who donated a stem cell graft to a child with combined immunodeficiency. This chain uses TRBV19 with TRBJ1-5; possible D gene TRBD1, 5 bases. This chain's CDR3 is CASSIEGTPHPPQHF. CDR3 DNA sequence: TGTGCCAGTAGTATAGAGGGGACTCCCCATCCGCCCCAGCATTTT.